A single sample is the source of the 6 T cell receptor beta chains below, sequenced in a study of T cells in tumors after PD-1 blockade. Data came from immunoSEQ multiplex PCR; TCRdb stores just in-frame clones and leaves some out. Of approximately 63,000 clones listed, around 74% are singletons. The material was PBMCs, obtained after anti-PD-1 treatment. The source of these receptors is a human donor with basal cell carcinoma.

This clone came up a few times. The chain combines TRBV6-5 with TRBJ2-7; D gene ambiguous. Looked up from germline, CDR1 is MNHEY and CDR2 is SVGAGI. The V gene lost 5 bases and the J gene lost 1 base, with 12 bases spanning the gap. The CDR3 covers 14 residues. This CDR3 reads CASSRKDGSYEQYF. The CDR3 coding sequence is TGTGCCAGCAGTCGAAAGGACGGATCCTACGAGCAGTACTTC.

This chain links TRBV9 with TRBJ1-2; the D is unclear. Trimming removed 0 bases at V and 0 bases at J, with 12 bases between. Germline CDR1 SGDLS, CDR2 YYNGEE. The CDR3 loop spans 16 amino acids. Here the CDR3 reads CASSVGGRPANYGYTF. CDR3 sequence (DNA): TGTGCCAGCAGCGTAGGAGGCAGGCCAGCTAACTATGGCTACACCTTC.

The V and J genes are TRBV5-1 and TRBJ2-3, with a tentative D call TRBD2 (5 bases). CDR1 and CDR2 from the germline V gene are SGHRS and YFSETQ. The V end lost 4 bases, the J end lost 3 bases, and 18 bases lay between the germline ends. This CDR3 is 16 amino acids long. CDR3 in amino acids: CASSQAGRGFTDTQYF. CDR3 nucleotide sequence: TGCGCCAGCAGCCAGGCAGGACGGGGATTTACAGATACGCAGTATTTT.

J is TRBJ2-3 and V is TRBV15; possibly TRBD2 for D (6 bases). This CDR3 contains 14 residues. Germline V gene lookup returns CDR1 LNHNV and CDR2 YYDKDF (reference sequence). Trimming took 3 bases from V and 2 from J, leaving 9 bases between them. This chain's CDR3 is CATSSGGTTDTQYF. The CDR3 nucleotides read TGTGCCACCAGCAGTGGAGGGACCACAGATACGCAGTATTTT.

This rearrangement joins TRBV6-6 to TRBJ1-5; D is unresolved. Trimming shortened V by 4 bases and J by 7 bases, and 14 bases separated the two germline ends. Germline V gene lookup returns CDR1 MNHNY and CDR2 SVGAGI (reference sequence). The CDR3 has 14 amino acids. The CDR3 here is CASSSQPRKQPQHF. The CDR3 DNA reads as TGTGCCAGCAGTTCCCAACCTAGGAAACAGCCCCAGCATTTT.

This CDR3 reads CASSLAAGRAYNEQFF. CDR3 coding DNA: TGTGCCAGCAGCTTAGCGGCAGGGCGGGCGTACAATGAGCAGTTCTTC. The V and J genes are TRBV7-9 and TRBJ2-1, with D perhaps given as TRBD1 or TRBD2 (5 bases each). Deletions cut 0 bases from V and 4 bases from J, with 13 bases between. CDR3 length equals 16 residues. In germline, CDR1 is SEHNR, CDR2 FQNEAQ (reference sequence).